These 8 T cell receptor beta chains share one sample of origin, sequenced in a study of blood T cells in healthy people across ages. The use of a sample-barcoded 5' primer and a J-beta primer mix characterized a second PCR of roughly 6 to 12 cycles. TCRdb recomputed calls from the 5' RACE reads with MiXCR, one row per CDR3 protein. The sample lists some 1.8 million distinct CDR3 sequences, around 42% occurring once. Sequencing was done on a sample of blood. The receptors here all came from a human donor in good health.

This rearrangement joins TRBV7-2 to TRBJ2-7; 10 nucleotides align to TRBD2. The CDR3 is made up of 15 amino acids. V was clipped by 5 bases and J by 9 bases; unmatched bases: 13. CDR1 is SGHTA and CDR2 is FQGNSA in the germline V gene. CDR3 loop: CASSIDSGGASVQYF. The CDR3 DNA follows: TGTGCCAGCAGCATAGACAGCGGGGGGGCCAGTGTGCAGTACTTC.

This chain connects TRBV7-2 to TRBJ1-2; TRBD1 might be the D (5 bases). Trimming left V 4 bases short and J 8 bases short, with 14 bases between. Germline CDR1 reads SGHTA; CDR2 reads FQGNSA. The CDR3 contains 13 residues. The CDR3 sequence is CASSSQGSRGYTF. CDR3 sequence (DNA): TGTGCCAGCAGCTCCCAGGGTTCCCGGGGCTACACCTTC.

V and J are TRBV20-1 and TRBJ1-5; maybe TRBD1 (5 bases). V was clipped by 6 bases and J by 10 bases, with 19 bases between them. CDR3 length: 13 residues. Germline V lookup: CDR1 DFQATT, CDR2 SNEGSKA (reference sequence). The CDR3 bases are TGCAGTGCCGTGGGGGACCTTGCGATTCCCCAGCATTTT. Its translation is CSAVGDLAIPQHF.

This clonotype showed up many times. This chain's CDR3 is CASSGGTGSNYGYTF. DNA for the CDR3: TGTGCCAGCAGTGGAGGGACAGGATCTAACTATGGCTACACCTTC. The V call is TRBV6-6, the J call TRBJ1-2, with 8 bases that match TRBD1. The V gene's germline CDR1 is MNHNY and CDR2 SVGAGI (reference sequence). J gave up 0 bases and V 5 bases, and 5 bases lay outside the gene matches. CDR3 length: 15 amino acids.

The V call is TRBV9, the J call TRBJ2-7, with TRBD1 as a possible D gene (5 bases). The CDR3 extends over 15 amino acids. With 4 bases removed from V and 7 bases from J, the gap between germline ends came to 21 bases. Germline CDR1 is SGDLS and CDR2 is YYNGEE. The CDR3 bases are TGTGCCAGCAGCCCGCGTTTGACAGTGAGTAGGGAGCAGTACTTC. Its translation: CASSPRLTVSREQYF.

The genes are TRBV2 and TRBJ1-1; 9 bases fit TRBD1. The trim removed 7 bases at V and 4 bases at J, leaving 7 bases unmatched. CDR1 SNHLY and CDR2 FYNNEI come from the germline V gene. The length of the CDR3 is 14 residues. The CDR3, as DNA: TGTGCCAGCACCAATATGGGACAGGGCACTGAAGCTTTCTTT. This codes for CASTNMGQGTEAFF.

The J gene is TRBJ2-1, the V gene TRBV3-1, with TRBD2 matching 8 bases. Per the germline V gene, CDR1 is LGHDT and CDR2 is YNNKEL (reference sequence). The CDR3 is 18 residues long. J was trimmed by 3 bases and V by 0 bases; bases with no gene match: 10. CDR3 protein: CASSQEEGRGAFYNEQFF. Written as DNA, the CDR3 is TGTGCCAGCAGCCAAGAGGAGGGGCGGGGGGCCTTCTACAATGAGCAGTTCTTC.

The chain combines TRBV7-2 with TRBJ2-3; TRBD2 matches 12 bases. V was pared by 5 bases and J by 3 bases, with 6 bases of the junction left unmatched. The V gene's germline CDR1 is SGHTA and CDR2 FQGNSA. The CDR3 runs to 16 residues. The CDR3 sequence: CASSTKLAGGTDTQYF. Here the CDR3 DNA reads TGTGCCAGCAGCACCAAACTAGCGGGGGGAACAGATACGCAGTATTTT.